The clone carrying this T cell receptor (beta chain) was picked up a small number of times. Its antigen is unidentified. TCR beta cDNA libraries included unique molecular identifiers. Out of roughly 1 to 10 million T cells, hundreds of thousands of cDNA molecules were generated. TCRdb reprocessed the PCR reads via MiXCR and lists one record per CDR3 protein. The sample contains about 400,000 distinct CDR3 sequences, around a third of which appear only once. This sample was taken from a study of post-analysis software for immune sequencing data. Study background: Included courses were relapsing-remitting and secondary progressive multiple sclerosis; progressive-relapsing multiple sclerosis was also included.

J gave up 2 bases and V 2 bases, and 3 bases lay outside the gene matches. Germline V lookup: CDR1 MDHEN, CDR2 SYDVKM. The CDR3 covers 16 residues. General study findings and limits: About five TRBV segments were more frequent in patients than controls; TRBV5-6, TRBV5-1 and TRBV20-1 belonged to this group. Patients with multiple sclerosis recorded significantly lower normalized Chao1 diversity than controls, the study found. Those samples that were prepared in the same batch co-clustered strongly by F measure.

What was sequenced was blood. The receptor comes from a girl aged 10 to 17 with multiple sclerosis. This chain joins TRBV28 and TRBJ2-5, with 12 bases fitting TRBD2. The CDR3 is CASSLGLAGIQETQYF. The CDR3 region has the DNA TGTGCCAGCAGTTTAGGACTAGCGGGGATACAAGAGACCCAGTACTTC.